This paragraph covers one T cell receptor (beta chain) sequence. As yet, its antigen is unknown. This sample was included in a study of chemoradiotherapy in HPV16-positive cancers. Overall study: Candidate HPV-specific T-cell clones and common TCR motifs came from functional assays in a couple of HPV16-positive patients.

Study-level findings and limits: HPV-responsive T-cell expansion during chemoradiotherapy was linked to improved recurrence-free survival in HPV16-positive patients. Candidate HPV-specific clones and E7-related TCR motifs grew in tumor during treatment.

CDR3 length: 16 amino acids. Germline CDR1 reads MDHEN; CDR2 reads SYDVKM. The ends were cut back, 7 bases at V and 1 base at J, with 17 bases in the middle. TCRdb's copy holds only in-frame clones and misses some; the assay was immunoSEQ multiplex PCR. Of some 34,000 clones in the sample, around 87% were seen once. The chain joins TRBV28 to TRBJ1-5; perhaps TRBD1 as D (6 bases). This specimen was blood, taken from a patient who underwent chemoradiotherapy. The sequence was obtained from a human donor with HPV-associated anogenital cancer. The CDR3 region is CASILNRAVSNQPQHF. The CDR3 nucleotides read TGTGCCAGCATCCTTAACAGGGCAGTGAGCAATCAGCCCCAGCATTTT.